The sequence of this T cell receptor beta chain was determined in a study of cytomegalovirus exposure and HLA in healthy donors. The wider study: Assignment to the Caucasian-associated ancestry cluster applied to around 82% of the approximately 400 genotyped donors.

V lost 7 bases, J lost 10 bases, and 6 bases stayed unmatched. The CDR3 has 13 amino acids. CDR1 and CDR2 from the germline V gene are SQVTM and ANQGSEA. Primers included in the PCR were 60 Vbeta and 13 Jbeta primers. Assay used: immunoSEQ multiplex PCR; TCRdb lists only in-frame clones, some missing. This sample has fewer than 250,000 clones, with around 90% found just once. Findings of the study overall: There was a cluster of highly shared sequence variants that was likely a sequencing artifact.

Concerning this clone itself: What it recognizes is unknown.

Sequences were obtained from PBMCs. The clonotype comes from a boy aged 2-9 years in good health and CMV-seronegative. The V gene is TRBV29-1, the J gene TRBJ2-1, with 14 bases aligning to TRBD2. The DNA for the CDR3 is TGCAGCGCTGGACTAGCGGGAGGACGGGAGCAGTTCTTC. This gives the protein CSAGLAGGREQFF.